Below are 23 T cell receptor beta chains sequenced from a single sample in a study of T cell clones after liver transplantation. The assay was immunoSEQ multiplex PCR, and TCRdb's table has in-frame clones only and misses some. The sample carries around 60,000 clones, 70% to 75% recorded once. The sequenced sample was CD4+ T cells from blood, obtained before liver transplant. Every receptor here comes from a human donor who received a liver transplant.

The chain has TRBV10-3 and TRBJ1-1, with 10 bases identical to TRBD1. CDR3 length: 15 residues. CDR1 is ENHRY and CDR2 is SYGVKD in the germline V gene. Losses at the gene ends were 0 bases for V and 4 bases for J; bases not matched to a gene: 2. CDR3 sequence reads: CAISESDRGSTEAFF. DNA for the CDR3: TGTGCCATCAGTGAGTCGGACAGGGGGAGCACTGAAGCTTTCTTT.

In this sample, this clone turned up a few times. This chain joins TRBV19 and TRBJ2-1, with D unresolved. This CDR3 comprises 13 residues. Trimming took 3 bases from V and 11 from J, leaving 14 bases between them. The germline gives CDR1 LNHDA, CDR2 SQIVND (reference sequence). Written as DNA, the CDR3 is TGTGCCAGTAGTATCGCGGAGCTCCCTCAGCAGTTCTTC. Amino acid sequence: CASSIAELPQQFF.

The rearrangement joins TRBV28 to TRBJ1-6, with no clear D. This CDR3 is built from 14 residues. The V gene's germline CDR1 is MDHEN and CDR2 SYDVKM. Trimming took off 3 bases at V and 4 bases at J, with 7 bases between the two ends. The CDR3 bases are TGTGCCAGCAGTTTTCGAGAGTATAATTCACCCCTCCACTTT. It translates to CASSFREYNSPLHF.

The chain links TRBV28 to TRBJ1-2; TRBD1 matches 9 bases. Germline-derived CDR1 and CDR2 are MDHEN and SYDVKM. The CDR3 is made up of 16 amino acids. Losses at the gene ends were 5 bases for V and 2 bases for J; bases not matched to a gene: 9. CDR3 residues: CASSPPGQGRNYGYTF. The DNA for the CDR3 is TGTGCCAGCAGTCCCCCCGGACAGGGGCGGAACTATGGCTACACCTTC.

This chain connects TRBV7-9 to TRBJ2-7; perhaps TRBD2 as D (7 bases). From germline, CDR1 is SEHNR and CDR2 FQNEAQ (reference sequence). Trimming pared 5 bases from V and 4 bases from J, leaving 18 bases between. The CDR3 is 15 amino acids. In DNA, the CDR3 is TGTGCCAGCAGCCTAGATCAGGGGCGGGAGTACGAGCAGTACTTC. This gives the protein CASSLDQGREYEQYF. Drawing the rest from reference TRBV7-9 and TRBJ2-7, the complete variable domain is DTGVSQNPRHKITKRGQNVTFRCDPISEHNRLYWYRQTLGQGPEFLTYFQNEAQLEKSRLLSDRFSAERPKGSFSTLEIQRTEQGDSAMYLCASSLDQGREYEQYFGPGTRLTVT.

This clone was counted a single time. This rearrangement joins TRBV7-8 to TRBJ2-5; D gene unclear. This CDR3 spans 12 amino acids. V was cut by 5 bases and J by 2 bases, with 6 bases left in between. CDR1 SGHVS and CDR2 FQNEAQ come from the germline V gene. The CDR3 spells CASSPVQETQYF. The CDR3 coding sequence is TGTGCCAGCAGCCCAGTTCAAGAGACCCAGTACTTC.

This chain joins TRBV5-4 and TRBJ1-2; TRBD1 matches at 7 bases. Germline CDR1 SGHNT, CDR2 YYREEE (reference sequence). Losses at the gene ends were 2 bases for V and 7 bases for J; bases not matched to a gene: 8. The CDR3 runs to 14 residues. CDR3 sequence: CASSLSRGSGGYTF. CDR3 sequence (DNA): TGTGCCAGCAGCTTAAGCAGGGGGTCTGGTGGCTACACCTTC.

This clone showed up just a few times. This chain joins TRBV29-1 and TRBJ2-7; possible D gene TRBD1, 7 bases. Germline values: CDR1 SQVTM, CDR2 ANQGSEA. V dropped 4 bases and J dropped 7 bases, with 20 bases sitting between them. There are 14 residues in the CDR3. CDR3 in amino acids: CSVVEGASPREQYF. The CDR3 nucleotides read TGCAGCGTTGTGGAGGGGGCATCTCCGCGGGAGCAGTACTTC.

A single count supports this clone. The chain couples TRBV4-2 to TRBJ2-2; D may correspond to TRBD1 or TRBD2 (5 bases each). Germline V gives CDR1 LGHNA, CDR2 YNFKEQ. There are 11 residues in the CDR3. V was pared by 10 bases and J by 7 bases, with 10 bases between. CDR3 loop: CATRENGELFF. The CDR3 nucleotides are TGTGCCACCAGGGAGAACGGGGAGCTGTTTTTT.

V usage is TRBV10-2 and J usage is TRBJ1-1; D is undetermined. The CDR3 is made up of 12 amino acids. Trimming pared 3 bases from V and 5 bases from J, leaving 7 bases between. CDR1 is WSHSY and CDR2 is SAAADI in the germline V gene. CDR3 coding DNA: TGCGCCAGCAGTGAAACAGTAACTGAAGCTTTCTTT. It specifies CASSETVTEAFF.

This clone was observed a few times. As DNA, the CDR3 is TGCGCCAGCAGCCAACGACCGGGACAGTTAATTTCCTATAATTCACCCCTCCACTTT. The encoded protein is CASSQRPGQLISYNSPLHF. The chain recombines TRBV4-1 with TRBJ1-6; 7 bases are a match to TRBD1. This CDR3 has 19 amino acids. The V and J ends lost 2 bases and 1 base, in that order; junction bases with no gene match: 11. From germline, CDR1 is MGHRA and CDR2 YSYEKL.

The chain couples TRBV5-1 to TRBJ1-1; D perhaps matches TRBD1 (6 bases). The germline CDR1 and CDR2 sequences are SGHRS and YFSETQ. The V and J ends lost 6 bases and 5 bases respectively, with 11 bases between them. This CDR3 is 12 amino acids long. Written as DNA, the CDR3 is TGCGCCAGCAAACAGGGTGGGACTGAAGCTTTCTTT. Amino acids: CASKQGGTEAFF.

The chain has TRBV7-2 and TRBJ1-3, with TRBD1 identical over 7 bases. The germline V gene encodes CDR1 SGHTA and CDR2 FQGNSA. This CDR3 region has 16 residues. V shed 5 bases and J 0 bases; nucleotides not matched to a gene: 7. Here the CDR3 DNA reads TGTGCCAGCAGCCCCGCCGGGACAGCCTCTGGAAACACCATATATTTT. Translated, it gives CASSPAGTASGNTIYF.

This clone was found once. CDR3 loop: CASSMGQYEEKLFF. The CDR3 region has the DNA TGTGCCAGCAGTATGGGACAGTATGAAGAAAAACTGTTTTTT. The chain uses TRBV2 and TRBJ1-4, with TRBD1 matching 7 bases. The CDR3 has 14 amino acids. CDR1 and CDR2 from the germline V gene are SNHLY and FYNNEI. Trimming at V came to 5 bases and at J to 8 bases, leaving 8 bases not matched to a gene.

This chain joins TRBV7-9 and TRBJ1-5; 9 bases agree with TRBD1. The germline CDR1 and CDR2 sequences are SEHNR and FQNEAQ (reference sequence). J lost 6 bases, V lost 0 bases, and 9 bases had no gene match. The CDR3 has 17 amino acids. CDR3 loop: CASSLARGGTGPQPQHF. Here the CDR3 DNA reads TGTGCCAGCAGCTTAGCGCGCGGAGGGACAGGGCCTCAGCCCCAGCATTTT.

Worth noting for this clone: Other DNA sequences within the sample encode an identical CDR3. This chain joins TRBV7-9 and TRBJ1-4; D is unresolved. Germline values: CDR1 SEHNR, CDR2 FQNEAQ (reference sequence). Trimming shortened V by 1 base and J by 5 bases, and 8 bases separated the two germline ends. This CDR3 spans 14 amino acids. The CDR3 reads CASSLGHVNEKLFF. The DNA of the CDR3 is TGTGCCAGCAGCTTAGGGCACGTGAATGAAAAACTGTTTTTT.

The CDR3 region is CASSPEVKNTEAFF. For the CDR3, the DNA is TGTGCCAGCTCACCAGAGGTGAAAAACACTGAAGCTTTCTTT. V usage is TRBV18 and J usage is TRBJ1-1; D is uncertain. Trimming stripped 2 bases from V and 2 bases from J, with 9 bases between. The CDR3 is 14 amino acids. In germline, CDR1 is KGHSH, CDR2 LQKENI.

The chain employs TRBV7-3 and TRBJ1-6, with 8 bases that match TRBD1. The germline gives CDR1 SGHTA, CDR2 FQGTGA. The trim removed 0 bases at V and 9 bases at J, leaving 4 bases unmatched. This CDR3 has 15 residues. CDR3 sequence reads: CASSLTTGAGSPLHF. CDR3 nucleotides: TGTGCCAGCAGCTTAACGACAGGGGCAGGTTCACCCCTCCACTTT.

The chain couples TRBV9 to TRBJ1-1, with D unclear. CDR3 size: 14 residues. Germline values: CDR1 SGDLS, CDR2 YYNGEE. Trimming took off 0 bases at V and 1 base at J, with 7 bases between the two ends. The DNA for the CDR3 is TGTGCCAGCAGCGTAGGAGCAGGGAACACTGAAGCTTTCTTT. Residues: CASSVGAGNTEAFF.

This clone was seen repeatedly, ten times or more. V and J are TRBV6-5 and TRBJ1-6, with a tentative D call TRBD1 (6 bases). The ends were cut back, 2 bases at V and 2 bases at J, with 10 bases in the middle. CDR1 is MNHEY, CDR2 SVGAGI, per germline. This CDR3 has 16 residues. The DNA for the CDR3 is TGTGCCAGCAGTTACGGGAGGGGGGCCTATAATTCACCCCTCCACTTT. It codes for CASSYGRGAYNSPLHF.

This chain uses TRBV28 with TRBJ2-7, with TRBD2 matching over 7 bases. The germline V gene has CDR1 MDHEN and CDR2 SYDVKM. The CDR3 consists of 16 residues. V trimming: 7 bases; J trimming: 0 bases; junction bases outside the gene matches: 12. The CDR3 spells CASTGRGSPSSYEQYF. The CDR3 DNA is TGTGCCAGCACTGGGCGGGGGTCTCCGAGCTCCTACGAGCAGTACTTC.

This clone was observed a single time. The CDR3 protein is CASCSGQGSNQPQHF. Written as DNA, the CDR3 is TGTGCCAGCTGTTCGGGACAGGGGAGCAATCAGCCCCAGCATTTT. The gene calls are TRBV6-1 and TRBJ1-5; TRBD1 aligns across 10 bases. CDR3 length: 15 residues. The V and J ends lost 8 bases and 1 base, in that order; junction bases with no gene match: 5. Germline V gene sequence: CDR1 MNHNS, CDR2 SASEGT.

The V call is TRBV13, the J call TRBJ2-7; 7 positions agree with TRBD1. This CDR3 is built from 13 residues. V dropped 7 bases and J dropped 1; count of bases not matched to a gene: 4. Germline V lookup: CDR1 PRHDT, CDR2 FYEKMQ (reference sequence). The CDR3 here is CASTRTGSYEQYF. In nucleotides, the CDR3 is TGTGCCAGCACCCGGACAGGTTCCTACGAGCAGTACTTC.